This T cell receptor beta chain was recorded in a study of post-analysis software for immune sequencing data. Whole-study results and caveats: Included in a set of roughly five TRBV segments more frequent in patients than controls were TRBV5-6, TRBV5-1 and TRBV20-1. A significant reduction in normalized Chao1 diversity was observed in multiple sclerosis patients versus controls.

Germline CDR1 SGHRS, CDR2 YFSETQ. There are 15 residues in the CDR3. Unique molecular identifiers tagged the TCR beta cDNA libraries. TCRdb ran MiXCR on the PCR reads and lists one entry per CDR3 protein. In the table there are approximately 730,000 distinct CDR3 sequences, roughly 46% of which are singletons. To note about this clonotype: Its antigen remains unknown.

Input material: blood. The source of this sequence is a girl aged 10 to 17 with multiple sclerosis. The V and J genes are TRBV5-1 and TRBJ2-5; 9 nucleotides line up with TRBD2. Near its end, the DNA agrees better with TRBJ2-7, so the J call may be wrong. CDR3 sequence reads: CASSFSWTSADEQYF. For the CDR3, the DNA is TGCGCCAGCAGCTTTTCCTGGACTAGCGCCGACGAGCAGTACTTC.